These 25 T cell receptor beta chains were all obtained from the same sample, sequenced in a study of blood T cell repertoires in COVID-19. Some clones are missing from TCRdb's copy, which holds only in-frame ones; the method was immunoSEQ multiplex PCR. This repertoire shows 170,000 or so clones, over 80% found once; its top ten account for 2.9%. Source material: peripheral blood. These TCRs come from a woman aged 55-70 years with acute or convalescent COVID-19.

The chain combines TRBV27 with TRBJ2-7, with D tentatively TRBD2 (6 bases). Germline CDR1 reads MNHEY; CDR2 reads SMNVEV (reference sequence). This CDR3 spans 14 amino acids. V lost 3 bases and J lost 5, with 14 bases in between. The CDR3 is CASSFGTASHEQYF. Written as DNA, the CDR3 is TGTGCCAGCAGTTTCGGGACTGCTTCCCACGAGCAGTACTTC.

This chain connects TRBV12-3 or TRBV12-4 to TRBJ1-6; TRBD1 might be the D (5 bases). Trimming removed 7 bases at V and 9 bases at J, with 13 bases between. This CDR3 spans 13 amino acids. The CDR3 sequence is CASTYPGGSPLHF. The DNA for the CDR3 is TGTGCCAGCACTTACCCGGGGGGTTCACCCCTCCACTTT.

J is TRBJ2-5 and V is TRBV12-3 or TRBV12-4; 9 bases agree with TRBD1. The junction had 3 bases not matched to a gene; V was cut back by 6 bases and J by 4 bases. The CDR3 is made up of 13 amino acids. The CDR3 DNA reads as TGTGCCAGCAGACTGACAGGGGGAGAGACCCAGTACTTC. It codes for CASRLTGGETQYF.

The rearrangement links TRBV19 to TRBJ1-2; maybe TRBD1 (6 bases). V was clipped by 5 bases and J by 1 base, with 17 bases between them. CDR3 size: 16 residues. In germline, CDR1 is LNHDA, CDR2 SQIVND (reference sequence). The CDR3 DNA sequence: TGTGCCAGTAGTGCCTCTTCCGGGACACTTAACTATGGCTACACCTTC. Its translation: CASSASSGTLNYGYTF.

J is TRBJ2-1 and V is TRBV10-3, with 9 nucleotides matching TRBD2. The V gene end was trimmed by 3 bases and the J gene end by 7 bases; junction bases not matched to a gene: 7. The CDR3 runs to 15 residues. CDR1 and CDR2 from the germline V gene are ENHRY and SYGVKD. CDR3 DNA sequence: TGTGCCATCAGTGAAGCGGGAGGTCGAAGAAATGAGCAGTTCTTC. Translated: CAISEAGGRRNEQFF.

The gene calls are TRBV2 and TRBJ1-2; possible D gene TRBD1, 5 bases. This CDR3 is built from 19 residues. CDR1 and CDR2 from the germline V gene are SNHLY and FYNNEI. The V and J ends lost 7 bases and 1 base respectively, with 28 bases between them. The CDR3 nucleotides read TGTGCCAGCAACCGGGACTCCCAAAGGTTGGAGAGGGTTAACTATGGCTACACCTTC. Translating it yields CASNRDSQRLERVNYGYTF.

The rearrangement joins TRBV9 to TRBJ1-6; weak D call: TRBD1 (5 bases). CDR1 and CDR2 from the germline V gene are SGDLS and YYNGEE. The length of the CDR3 is 14 residues. Trimming removed 0 bases from V and 10 bases from J, with 11 bases in between. This chain's CDR3 is CASSVAGGESPLHF. CDR3 DNA sequence: TGTGCCAGCAGCGTAGCGGGGGGTGAGTCACCCCTCCACTTT.

This chain links TRBV6-5 with TRBJ1-1; D unresolved. V lost 5 bases to trimming and J lost 6 bases, with 7 bases between them. CDR1 and CDR2 (germline): MNHEY, SVGAGI. The CDR3 is 11 residues long. The CDR3 loop is CASSLASEAFF. The CDR3, as DNA: TGTGCCAGCAGTCTGGCCTCTGAAGCTTTCTTT.

CDR3 region: CASSVQGSETQYF. Here the CDR3 DNA reads TGTGCCAGTAGTGTACAGGGGTCAGAGACCCAGTACTTC. This rearrangement joins TRBV19 to TRBJ2-5; 7 nucleotides align to TRBD1. Germline V CDR1 and CDR2: LNHDA, SQIVND (reference sequence). The V segment lost 5 bases and the J segment 4 bases; nucleotides outside the gene matches: 4. This CDR3 contains 13 residues.

V is TRBV6-4 and J is TRBJ2-1; 15 bases are a match to TRBD2. CDR3 size: 16 residues. Germline CDR1 and CDR2: MRHNA and SNTAGT. With V trimmed by 10 bases and J by 7 bases, 11 bases remained unmatched. CDR3 nucleotides: TGTGCCACCTCGGGACAGGGACTAGCGGGGGGAAATGAGCAGTTCTTC. Protein: CATSGQGLAGGNEQFF.

J is TRBJ2-7 and V is TRBV5-4; 7 nucleotides match TRBD1. The CDR3 runs 15 residues. Germline values: CDR1 SGHNT, CDR2 YYREEE (reference sequence). V trimming: 6 bases; J trimming: 7 bases; junction bases outside the gene matches: 16. As DNA, the CDR3 is TGTGCCAGCAACTCCGACAGGGCTCGTTCCGAGGAGCAGTACTTC. It yields the protein CASNSDRARSEEQYF.

This clone was picked up a small number of times. This rearrangement joins TRBV28 to TRBJ1-5; 8 nucleotides match TRBD1. Germline CDR1 is MDHEN and CDR2 is SYDVKM. After removal of 7 bases from V and 10 bases from J, the junction contained 9 bases not matched to a gene. The CDR3 totals 13 residues. CDR3 loop: CASIVDRAGPQHF. CDR3 DNA: TGTGCCAGCATTGTGGACAGGGCCGGACCCCAGCATTTT.

The chain is built from TRBV6-5 and TRBJ1-2; 8 bases match TRBD1. CDR3 length equals 15 residues. Germline V gives CDR1 MNHEY, CDR2 SVGAGI. V gave up 5 bases and J gave up 8 bases; unmatched junction bases: 13. DNA of the CDR3: TGTGCCAGCAGTAAGCCGGGACAGGCATCGGGAGGCTACACCTTC. It encodes CASSKPGQASGGYTF.

This chain links TRBV11-1 with TRBJ2-1, with D possibly being TRBD2 (5 bases). CDR1 is SGHAT, CDR2 FQDESV, per germline (reference sequence). There are 15 residues in the CDR3. The V gene lost 5 bases and the J gene lost 8 bases, with 19 bases spanning the gap. CDR3 in amino acids: CASSLWTAPNDEQFF. For the CDR3, the DNA is TGTGCCAGCAGCCTATGGACTGCTCCCAATGATGAGCAGTTCTTC.

J is TRBJ1-4 and V is TRBV5-1; D unclear. Germline V CDR1 and CDR2: SGHRS, YFSETQ. V shed 1 base and J shed 0 bases, with 7 bases lying between them. The CDR3 loop spans 15 amino acids. The CDR3 DNA is TGCGCCAGCAGCTTGAGAGAGGCAACTAATGAAAAACTGTTTTTT. Its translation is CASSLREATNEKLFF.

The chain combines TRBV3-1 (or the pseudogene TRBV3-2) with TRBJ1-2, with 9 bases lining up with TRBD1. The germline CDR1 and CDR2 sequences are LGHDT and YNNKEL (reference sequence). CDR3 size: 15 residues. Trimming at V came to 1 base and at J to 3 bases, leaving 3 bases not matched to a gene. This CDR3 reads CASSQGTGDYYGYTF. The CDR3 DNA follows: TGTGCCAGCAGCCAAGGGACAGGGGACTACTATGGCTACACCTTC.

The chain links TRBV7-6 to TRBJ2-3; 9 bases line up with TRBD2. Germline V gene data show CDR1 as SGHVS and CDR2 as FNYEAQ. The CDR3 runs to 17 residues. With 2 bases clipped from V and 2 bases from J, the junction kept 8 bases outside the gene matches. This CDR3 reads CASSLFEERGVTDTQYF. The CDR3, as DNA: TGTGCCAGCAGCTTATTTGAGGAGCGGGGGGTCACAGATACGCAGTATTTT.

The chain is built from TRBV5-6 and TRBJ1-1; D is ambiguous. CDR1 is SGHDT and CDR2 is YYEEEE in the germline V gene. The CDR3 spans 12 residues. With 2 bases removed from V and 3 bases from J, the gap between germline ends came to 5 bases. CDR3 loop: CASSFSDTEAFF. Here the CDR3 DNA reads TGTGCCAGCAGCTTTTCGGACACTGAAGCTTTCTTT.

V gene TRBV3-1 (or the pseudogene TRBV3-2) combines with J gene TRBJ1-4, with D possibly matching TRBD1 (6 bases). V was pared by 6 bases and J by 0 bases, with 8 bases between. This CDR3 comprises 14 residues. Germline assignment: CDR1 LGHDT and CDR2 YNNKEL (reference sequence). CDR3 in DNA: TGTGCCAGCAGTCGGACAGCAACTAATGAAAAACTGTTTTTT. This translates into CASSRTATNEKLFF.

The chain is built from TRBV27 and TRBJ1-5; D remains ambiguous. The CDR3 covers 15 residues. CDR1 MNHEY and CDR2 SMNVEV come from the germline V gene (reference sequence). V was trimmed by 1 base and J by 0 bases, leaving 7 bases between them. CDR3 nucleotide sequence: TGTGCCAGCAGTTTATGGGCAGGTAGCAATCAGCCCCAGCATTTT. It yields the protein CASSLWAGSNQPQHF.

The chain is built from TRBV29-1 and TRBJ1-2, with D tentatively TRBD1 (5 bases). The CDR3 runs to 14 residues. Germline CDR1 reads SQVTM; CDR2 reads ANQGSEA. V was pared by 3 bases and J by 4 bases, with 15 bases between. CDR3 sequence (DNA): TGCAGCGTTGAGTACAGTCCCGGGGGCTATGGCTACACCTTC. Translated, it gives CSVEYSPGGYGYTF.

This clone was recorded once. V is TRBV6-5 and J is TRBJ2-1, with D perhaps matching TRBD2 (5 bases). V lost 9 bases and J lost 0, with 15 bases in between. This CDR3 comprises 15 residues. Germline loops: CDR1 MNHEY, CDR2 SVGAGI. CDR3 amino acids: CASSYVGSSYNEQFF. As DNA, the CDR3 is TGTGCCAGTTCCTATGTGGGGAGCTCCTACAATGAGCAGTTCTTC.

V usage is TRBV7-8 and J usage is TRBJ2-5; TRBD2 might be the D (5 bases). V lost 5 bases to trimming and J lost 4 bases, with 11 bases between them. CDR1 is SGHVS and CDR2 is FQNEAQ in the germline V gene. This CDR3 is built from 13 residues. This CDR3 is CASSQLVGETQYF. The CDR3 region has the DNA TGTGCCAGCAGCCAACTAGTGGGAGAGACCCAGTACTTC.

This rearrangement joins TRBV9 to TRBJ2-3, with D maybe TRBD2 (7 bases). The CDR3 has 17 amino acids. Germline lookup yields CDR1 SGDLS and CDR2 YYNGEE. V lost 3 bases, J lost 2 bases, and 19 bases lay in between. CDR3: CASSEAPGGGITDTQYF. The CDR3 DNA follows: TGTGCCAGCAGCGAGGCCCCTGGGGGGGGCATCACAGATACGCAGTATTTT.

The chain carries TRBV6-1 and TRBJ2-7; D is uncertain. This CDR3 spans 15 amino acids. Germline V lookup: CDR1 MNHNS, CDR2 SASEGT. V gave up 3 bases and J gave up 0 bases, with 12 bases separating them. CDR3 amino acids: CASSDGSLSSYEQYF. The CDR3 region has the DNA TGTGCCAGCAGTGATGGTTCGCTAAGCTCCTACGAGCAGTACTTC.